A single sample gave rise to the 2 T cell receptor beta chains below, sequenced in a study of blood T cell repertoires in COVID-19. Some clones are missing from TCRdb's copy, which holds only in-frame ones; the method was immunoSEQ multiplex PCR. The sample carries around 140,000 clones, approximately 84% recorded once. Sequenced input: peripheral blood. The source is a human donor with acute or convalescent COVID-19. The donor label of this sample is uncertain.

This clone was counted once. The chain links TRBV9 to TRBJ1-3; D possibly corresponds to TRBD1 (5 bases). With 2 bases removed from V and 0 bases from J, the gap between germline ends came to 12 bases. This CDR3 comprises 16 residues. Germline V gene lookup returns CDR1 SGDLS and CDR2 YYNGEE. CDR3 nucleotide sequence: TGTGCCAGCAGCGTTTCTCAGGGCCTCTCTGGAAACACCATATATTTT. Its protein product is CASSVSQGLSGNTIYF.

The chain combines TRBV6-5 with TRBJ2-1; 9 nucleotides agree with TRBD2. Germline loops: CDR1 MNHEY, CDR2 SVGAGI. The ends lost 2 bases at V and 10 bases at J; junction bases unmatched: 9. The length of the CDR3 is 15 residues. The CDR3 nucleotides are TGTGCCAGCAGTTACATAGCGGGAGAGGTAGTCGAGCAGTTCTTC. Its translation is CASSYIAGEVVEQFF.